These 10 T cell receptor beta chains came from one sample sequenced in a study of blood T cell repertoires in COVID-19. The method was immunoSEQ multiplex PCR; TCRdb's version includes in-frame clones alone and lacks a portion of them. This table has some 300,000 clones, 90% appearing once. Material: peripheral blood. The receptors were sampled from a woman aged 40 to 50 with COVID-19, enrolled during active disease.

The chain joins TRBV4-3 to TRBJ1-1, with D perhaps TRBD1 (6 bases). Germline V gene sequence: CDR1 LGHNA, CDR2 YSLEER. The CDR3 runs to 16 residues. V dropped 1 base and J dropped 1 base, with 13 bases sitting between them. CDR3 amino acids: CASSQVAGGPNTEAFF. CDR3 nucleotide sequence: TGCGCCAGCAGCCAAGTGGCGGGGGGCCCGAACACTGAAGCTTTCTTT.

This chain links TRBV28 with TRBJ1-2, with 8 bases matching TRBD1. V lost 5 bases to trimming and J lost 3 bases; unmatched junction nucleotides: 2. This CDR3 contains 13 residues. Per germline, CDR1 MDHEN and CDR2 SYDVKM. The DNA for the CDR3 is TGTGCCAGCAGTACGACAGGGGACTATGGCTACACCTTC. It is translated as CASSTTGDYGYTF.

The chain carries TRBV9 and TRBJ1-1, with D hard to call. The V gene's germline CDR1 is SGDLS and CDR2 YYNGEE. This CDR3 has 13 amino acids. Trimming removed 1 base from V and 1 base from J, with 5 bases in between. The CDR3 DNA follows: TGTGCCAGCAGCGTACCAGGGAACACTGAAGCTTTCTTT. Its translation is CASSVPGNTEAFF.

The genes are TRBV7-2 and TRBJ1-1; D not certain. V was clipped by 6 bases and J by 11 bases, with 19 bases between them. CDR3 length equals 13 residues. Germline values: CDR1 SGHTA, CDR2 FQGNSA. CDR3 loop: CASSERRQSMAFF. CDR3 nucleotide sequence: TGTGCCAGCAGTGAGAGGAGGCAGTCAATGGCTTTCTTT.

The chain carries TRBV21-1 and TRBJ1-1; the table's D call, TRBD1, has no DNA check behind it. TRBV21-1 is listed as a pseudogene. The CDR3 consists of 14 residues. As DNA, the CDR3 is TGTGCCAGACTGGTCAGGGGGCTTAACACTGAAGCTTTCTTT. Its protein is CARLVRGLNTEAFF.

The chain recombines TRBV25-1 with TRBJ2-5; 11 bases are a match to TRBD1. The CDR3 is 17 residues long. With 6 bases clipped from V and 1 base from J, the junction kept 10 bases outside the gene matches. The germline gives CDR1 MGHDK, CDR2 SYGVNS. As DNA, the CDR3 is TGTGCCAGCAGCACCGTGGACAGGGGGCTTGGCCAAGAGACCCAGTACTTC. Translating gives CASSTVDRGLGQETQYF.

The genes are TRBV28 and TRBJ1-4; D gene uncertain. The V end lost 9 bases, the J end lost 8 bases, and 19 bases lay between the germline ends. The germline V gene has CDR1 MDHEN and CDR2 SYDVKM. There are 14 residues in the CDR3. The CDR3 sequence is CASTTGSLREKLFF. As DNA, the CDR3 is TGTGCCAGTACGACCGGGTCCCTTAGGGAAAAACTGTTTTTT.

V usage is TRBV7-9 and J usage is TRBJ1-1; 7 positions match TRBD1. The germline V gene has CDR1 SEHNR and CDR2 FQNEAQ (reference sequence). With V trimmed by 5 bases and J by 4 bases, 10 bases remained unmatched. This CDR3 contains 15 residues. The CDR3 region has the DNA TGTGCCAGCAGCGCCCACAGGGGTTCCGGCACTGAAGCTTTCTTT. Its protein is CASSAHRGSGTEAFF.

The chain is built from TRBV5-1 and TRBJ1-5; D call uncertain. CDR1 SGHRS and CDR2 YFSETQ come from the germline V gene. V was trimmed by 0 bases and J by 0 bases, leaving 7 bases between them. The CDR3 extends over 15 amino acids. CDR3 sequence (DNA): TGCGCCAGCAGCTTGGGACTGACTAGCAATCAGCCCCAGCATTTT. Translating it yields CASSLGLTSNQPQHF.

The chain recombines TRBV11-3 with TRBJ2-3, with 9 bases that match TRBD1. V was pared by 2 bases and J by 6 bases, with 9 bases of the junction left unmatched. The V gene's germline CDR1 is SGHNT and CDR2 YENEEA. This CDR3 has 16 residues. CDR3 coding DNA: TGTGCCAGCAGCTTAATGGGACAGGGTTTAGGTGATACGCAGTATTTT. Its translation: CASSLMGQGLGDTQYF.